This TCR beta chain emerged from a study of T cell changes during pregnancy in multiple sclerosis. Repertoires were generated with immunoSEQ multiplex PCR, while TCRdb's copy carries only in-frame clones and drops some. Among 65,000 to 95,000 clones listed, 85% to 95% were seen once. The TCR sequence derives from a female donor in good health, enrolled as a control in a pregnancy study. The sample in question was peripheral blood, obtained after pregnancy.

CDR3 nucleotides: TGTGCCAGCTCACGGGAGGGTAGAACTGGCTACACCTTC. Translated: CASSREGRTGYTF. The genes are TRBV18 and TRBJ1-2; D is uncertain. Germline CDR1 and CDR2: KGHSH and LQKENI. Trimming shortened V by 4 bases and J by 7 bases, and 13 bases separated the two germline ends. This CDR3 is built from 13 residues.